This T cell receptor beta chain is from a study of blood T cells in healthy people across ages (dated by TCRdb to 2014 to 2015). About the study as a whole: In model experiments, roughly one uniquely barcoded TCR beta cDNA molecule per two T cells was captured by template switching. To avoid experimental bias, donors of different ages were randomly spread across the sequencing lanes. To track age-related changes in TCR beta repertoire diversity, the study relied on deep sequencing normalized with unique cDNA molecular identifiers. Donors were grouped into four age groups: young (average 16 years), middle-aged (around 39), aged (around 60) and long-lived (about 82). Two additional independent replicas of 1 million unique cDNA reads from the same blood draw were analyzed for two donors (one aged 18 to 29 and one aged 80 or older). What the research found in general, with its limitations: As age increased, observed TCR beta diversity per million T cells dropped in a roughly linear way, and a significant reduction was already evident by age about 36. Compared with the aged group, the long-lived group had more naive CD4+ T cells, fewer expanded clones and increased TCR diversity, a pattern suggesting age selection. Because the CMV infection status of the donors was unknown, age-related changes in expanded clonotypes may potentially have been confounded. There was a strong correlation between observed TCR beta diversity and the percentage of naive T cells measured by flow cytometry. Estimates of total diversity based on one million sequenced T cells were regarded as lower bounds and as underestimates. Conclusive comparison of naive and antigen-experienced compartments was prevented by the profiling of bulk unsorted PBMCs.

The roughly 39 donors, aged about 6 to 95 years, were systemically healthy Caucasian individuals from Russia. About 9.8 milliliters of peripheral blood were drawn from each donor into EDTA-treated Vacutainer tubes. PBMCs were isolated by Ficoll-Paque density-gradient centrifugation, with at least 6 million obtained per sample. Total RNA, at least 6 micrograms per sample, was extracted from PBMCs with Trizol reagent. The percentages of naive CD45RAhigh/CD27high T cells were determined by flow cytometry on a PBMC aliquot from every donor. Library creation used 5' RACE. TCRdb shows the sequencer as Illumina HiSeq 2500. A second about 7 to 12 cycle PCR used a sample-barcoded 5' primer and a J-beta primer mix. Each TCR beta cDNA molecule received a unique molecular identifier from a template-switch 5' adaptor carrying 12 random nucleotides. Each sample yielded at least 3 million CDR3-containing paired-end reads. The Mint cDNA synthesis kit, primed by a TRBC-specific oligonucleotide, was used to synthesize first-strand cDNA from all RNA. After uracil-DNA glycosylase treatment, a first 18-cycle PCR used universal primers M1SS and BC2_uni_R on all cDNA. The authors' analysis ran thus. For normalization, 1 million high-quality reads, each with a distinct molecular identifier, were randomly selected from each sample. Instead of being binned into consensus sequences, reads with shared molecular identifiers were discarded. MiTCR, with a Q25 quality threshold and the strictest error-elimination algorithm, was used for CDR3 identification, clonotype clustering and error correction. A nonparametric unseen species model with Euler transformation was used to estimate lower-bound total TCR beta diversity. TCRdb reworked the public reads: Q25 trimming with fastp, MiXCR clone assembly, productive beta chains retained. Identical CDR3 protein sequences are pooled into one entry, listed with their most common genes and DNA. It is TCRdb's table, rather than the study itself, that gives the V and J calls and clone size. The sample has hundreds of thousands of distinct CDR3 sequences on record, over 45% of them singletons. The biggest ten clones account for about 20% of the sample.

This clonotype has only one observation. This receptor's antigen is unknown. Base qualities are missing; no much larger clone stands one base away. V is clipped by 3 bases and J by 7 bases, and the sequence between their germline boundaries is 19 bases long. From the cysteine up to the phenylalanine, the CDR3 has a length of 15 residues. The entry retains the CDR3 DNA only, 45 bases that are in frame from base 1. The origin of this receptor is a man aged 25 to 40 in good health. Source material: blood. The chain was built from TRBV12-3 or TRBV12-4 and TRBJ2-7; TRBD1 is perhaps the D gene, given 5 matching bases. The DNA sequence reads TGTGCCAGCAGTTTGTCGACAGACCTACGAGGAGAGCAGTACTTC. It encodes CASSLSTDLRGEQYF.